This T cell receptor beta chain was sequenced in a study of cytomegalovirus exposure and HLA in healthy donors (dated 2017 in TCRdb). Concerning the study at large: An earlier analysis of several hundred of the donors reported roughly 270 Gb of sequence data and roughly 110 million unique TCR beta sequences from 150 million to 200 million T cells. The study combined high-throughput TCR immunosequencing, statistical association of individual TCRs with disease status, and machine learning to predict cytomegalovirus infection status. A later analysis re-analyzed previously published TCR beta repertoires from roughly 630 donors and added high-resolution HLA genotyping to study TCR occurrence patterns. All discovery cohort repertoires had been generated on a single sequencing platform. To decide whether each TCR beta V gene segment behaved as functional or pseudogenic, an earlier analysis of fewer than 750 of the donors relied on high-throughput TCR beta sequencing. Among roughly 400 genotyped donors of the cohort, an average of approximately 200,000 unique TCR beta nucleotide sequences was sequenced per donor, of which about 19% were non-productive. An early release that covered fewer than 750 HLA-typed donors contained around 330 gigabases of sequencing data and tens of millions of unique TCR sequences. HLA typing covered class I and class II loci at four-digit resolution. Of the 300 to 450 genotyped donors, approximately 83% fell in the genetic ancestry cluster associated with self-reported Caucasian donors. Using immunosequencing, the study profiled T cell repertoires from approximately 700 subjects and related those repertoires to cytomegalovirus serostatus. Four or five DR-DQ haplotypes were handled as single units for association and clustering, since linkage in the cohort was strong. The study aimed to test whether signatures of past pathogen exposure could be identified by cataloging public T cell receptors. A later genetic analysis took genome-wide SNP genotypes for about three fifths of the 666 donors and used that subset as a discovery cohort. Typing coverage varied by locus: about 629-640 donors for A, B, C, DRB1 and DQB1; roughly 520 for DQA1; 600 to 610 for DPA1; more than 450 for DPB1. The later analysis used no new phenotypic data to find candidate immune exposures, relying instead on TCR beta sequences and their occurrence across donors. Besides the first cohort of approximately 710 subjects, a separate validation cohort made up of roughly 130 different subjects was used. Donor age, sex, ethnicity and CMV serostatus were compiled together with the repertoire data. Overall results and qualifications from the work: A later analysis found that HLA-associated TCR beta chains were more clonally expanded and had lower generation probabilities than equally common non-associated chains. Compared with the 666-donor mean, donors in an Asian-associated ancestry cluster had fewer N-insertions in productive TCRs, according to a later genetic analysis. The presence/absence analyses assumed that sequencing depth was roughly uniform across donors, and that assumption may not be true. Cytomegalovirus status was reported to be diagnosed by the classifier with high specificity and sensitivity in both the original and validation cohorts. While some public TCRs were present in many individuals, most TCR sequences turned up only very rarely across donors. A later analysis found that most CMV-associated TCR beta chains appeared HLA-restricted, with HLA associations seemingly driven largely by CMV exposure. V-gene and J-gene trimming of TCR beta chains was associated with a missense DCLRE1C variant in a later genetic analysis, and the association was replicated in an independent cohort. Three of the identified cytomegalovirus-associated TCR beta chains were confirmed in vitro to be specific for cytomegalovirus antigens. HLA typing was unavailable for some donors at each locus, so association tests used only the typed subset. The authors suggested that the approach could potentially be extended to other disease states and immunological phenotypes. Specific HLA alleles were associated with over 15,000 TCR beta sequences at a false discovery rate of 0.05 in a later analysis. In this cohort, only TCR beta chains were sequenced, and detectable features were limited by the absence of alpha or paired-chain data. In a later analysis, several top co-occurrence clusters were reported to appear linked to parvovirus B19, influenza, CMV and Epstein-Barr virus. The 87-base-pair reads could not distinguish some IMGT-functional V segments, including TRBV6-2 and TRBV6-3, so those segments were excluded. A later analysis found that TCR association rates varied across HLA loci, with DRB1 alleles showing the most associated TCRs and HLA-C alleles the fewest. The only immune exposure information available for the cohort was CMV serostatus. Linkage disequilibrium might explain the correlated functional status among segregating V segments, but an unknown experimental factor could not be ruled out. Broadly in line with IMGT annotations, most TCR beta V segments showed up in productive rearrangements about 87% or about 30% of the time in an earlier analysis of around 600 of the donors. Because counts were too low, approximately 15 rarely observed V segments, including chromosome 9 orphons, were excluded from the earlier analysis of about 500 of the donors. Assigning TCR associations to individual alleles was difficult when HLA alleles, especially DR and DQ, strongly co-occurred. The study gave a list of 150 to 200 TCR beta chains associated with cytomegalovirus. A further reported finding was that TCR beta sequences accurately predicted the HLA-A and HLA-B alleles for most subjects in the first cohort. A group of highly shared sequence variants was considered likely to be a technical artifact of the sequencing pipeline.

Library preparation was by the immunoSEQ multiplex PCR assay. For the multiplex PCR, a mixture combining 60 forward primers for TCR Vbeta segments and 13 reverse primers for TCR Jbeta segments was used. The CDR3 region of rearranged TCR beta genes was amplified from genomic DNA by a multiplex PCR assay. The Illumina HiSeq System was used to sequence the amplified TCR beta libraries as 87-base-pair reads. In the source study's methods: Across the 600 to 700 repertoires, a later analysis counted approximately 75 million unique TCR beta chains, 9 million to 14 million of which were shared by at least two donors. Raw reads were error-corrected and collapsed into unique sequences by a nearest-neighbor algorithm in which closely related sequences were merged to remove PCR and sequencing errors. V, D and J gene segments were assigned by aligning CDR3 sequences to IMGT reference sequences. For a sequence to be retained, a match of at least six nucleotides to both a V gene segment and a J gene segment was required. A rearrangement counted as productive if the CDR3 had no stop codons and remained in frame with V and J, and every other rearrangement counted as non-productive. CDR3 was defined according to IMGT convention as the region running from the second conserved V-encoded cysteine to the conserved J-encoded phenylalanine. The earlier analysis of 587 of the donors excluded sequences that lacked an unambiguous match to a single V gene segment. An earlier analysis of approximately 590 of the donors classified V segments as functional when productive rearrangements were above 56.7% and as segregating when the standard deviation between donors was above 5%. A statistical classification framework was developed to diagnose cytomegalovirus status using the catalog of TCR beta chain sequences. V and J gene assignment, in a later analysis, came from comparing TCR nucleotide sequences with IMGT/GENE-DB human TR gene sequences. In a later analysis, CDR3 sequences and most-parsimonious VDJ recombination scenarios were assigned using the TCRdist pipeline. In a later analysis, every TCR beta chain was defined by the combination of its CDR3 amino acid sequence and its V-gene family, and reads without a unique V-gene family were dropped. In a later analysis, 450 to 600 highly shared, low-generation-probability nucleotide sequences were removed to address suspected cross-contamination and a sequencing artifact. In a later analysis, a clonal expansion index for each public chain was calculated from normalized within-repertoire ranks of inferred template counts. Generation probabilities in a later analysis came from a VDJ recombination model fitted to out-of-frame rearrangements, and those results were checked against IGoR. In a later analysis, hypergeometric tests were used to score TCR-TCR, TCR-HLA and TCR-CMV co-occurrence, with a repertoire-size bias correction applied to TCR pairs. A later analysis estimated false discovery rates by permuting HLA or CMV assignments 20 times. In a later analysis, co-occurring TCRs were grouped with DBSCAN, and TCRdist sequence similarity was added when clustering was performed within HLA-allele-positive subsets. Repertoires with fewer than 30,000 or more than 120,000 public chains were left out of co-occurrence clustering, as were about 5 repertoires with anomalous nucleotide sharing. TCRdb took this table from immuneACCESS and kept in-frame rearrangements with V and J called. Such tables lack part of the clones; where checked against another copy, unresolved V genes explain under half of the gap, and the rest is unexplained. V, J and clone size are taken as reported in that table, and D and trimming were inferred from the DNA itself. Counted in this sample were around 130,000 clones; roughly 71% of them appeared once. Of the sample, just under 3% is held by the ten largest clones.

The germline V gene (reference sequence) supplies CDR1 GTSNPN and CDR2 SVGIG. Counted from cysteine to phenylalanine, this CDR3 has 17 amino acids. Just CDR3 DNA is preserved here, 51 bases in frame from base 1. Between the V and J ends, shortened by 3 bases and 6 bases respectively, the junction contains 23 bases. This clone has more than one count but fewer than ten. Its binding antigen is unknown. No base quality values were provided; no much bigger clone lies one nucleotide off. The cohort consisted of approximately 690 healthy bone marrow donors. All cohort members were sampled while nominally healthy, although unrecorded immune exposures were likely present. The donor tested CMV seropositive, placing the donor among the 289 seropositive members of the cohort. Each donor provided a peripheral blood sample, and peripheral blood mononuclear cells were used for TCR beta sequencing. Genomic DNA extraction from the blood cell samples was performed with the Qiagen DNeasy Blood Extraction Kit.

The receptor's source is a woman aged 40-49 years in good health and CMV-seropositive. Sequencing was performed on PBMCs. This receptor chain uses TRBV30 and TRBJ2-2, and perhaps TRBD1 as D gene, on 7 matching bases. The CDR3 amino acid sequence is: CAWRVQAGRGRSGELFF. The DNA reads as follows: TGTGCCTGGAGAGTCCAAGCGGGCAGGGGGAGATCCGGGGAGCTGTTTTTT.